This entry is about one T cell receptor (beta chain). Its target is unknown. Patients were aged 18 to 65, had disease duration under 2 months, and had newly diagnosed hyperthyroidism. Amplification yielded TCR beta CDR3 regions, with RNA transcripts as the source. A set of HTBI primers served as the primers for a first-round RT-PCR of the TCR CDR3. TCRdb reprocessed the multiplex PCR reads with MiXCR, giving one entry per CDR3 protein. The repertoire holds roughly 800,000 distinct CDR3 sequences, roughly 40% seen once, with 8.9% in the top ten. Trimming took off 5 bases at V and 5 bases at J, with 12 bases between the two ends. CDR3 length equals 12 residues. The germline V gene has CDR1 DFQATT and CDR2 SNEGSKA (reference sequence). These data come from a study of T cells in Graves' hyperthyroidism and ophthalmopathy. General study results and limits: The model made its ophthalmopathy prediction, and onset followed a median 6.5 months later. Among thyroid clonotypes expanded above 0.001, most also appeared in blood.

The sequence derives from a young man with Graves' hyperthyroidism. Sequenced: blood. The gene calls are TRBV20-1 and TRBJ2-5; a possible D gene is TRBD1 (6 bases). CDR3 residues: CSASQGLETQYF. The CDR3 DNA reads TGCAGTGCTTCACAGGGTTTGGAGACCCAGTACTTC.